This passage covers 15 T cell receptor beta chains from one sample sequenced in a study of PD-1 blockade in classical Hodgkin lymphoma. Using immunoSEQ multiplex PCR, the repertoire was profiled, and TCRdb retains in-frame clones only, with some absent. The sample yields about 110,000 clones, roughly 90% seen once. This sample's time point: cycle 4 day 1 (C4D1), after less than 7 weeks of nivolumab. In every patient, relapse followed autologous stem cell transplantation, while exposure to brentuximab vedotin differed. The starting material was peripheral blood mononuclear cells (PBMCs), obtained before the fourth cycle of nivolumab. The receptors stem from a human donor with classical Hodgkin lymphoma.

This clone was seen just once. J is TRBJ2-1 and V is TRBV6-5; no firm D call. Germline CDR1 reads MNHEY; CDR2 reads SVGAGI. Trimming pared 2 bases from V and 0 bases from J, leaving 11 bases between. This CDR3 is 16 amino acids long. CDR3 sequence: CASSYTAISSYNEQFF. For the CDR3, the DNA is TGTGCCAGCAGTTACACGGCCATAAGCTCCTACAATGAGCAGTTCTTC.

This chain links TRBV5-4 with TRBJ2-7, with a weak D call TRBD2 (7 bases). Germline loops: CDR1 SGHNT, CDR2 YYREEE (reference sequence). Trimming stripped 4 bases from V and 3 bases from J, with 14 bases between. The CDR3 is 14 amino acids. The CDR3 DNA sequence: TGTGCCAGCAGCCTGGGAGGGGGGGACTACGAGCAGTACTTC. This codes for CASSLGGGDYEQYF.

V gene TRBV27 combines with J gene TRBJ1-1; possibly TRBD1 for D (6 bases). CDR1 is MNHEY, CDR2 SMNVEV, per germline (reference sequence). V lost 3 bases, J lost 3 bases, and 11 bases lay in between. The CDR3 covers 14 residues. Here the CDR3 reads CASSLGAFYTEAFF. The CDR3 DNA reads as TGTGCCAGCAGTTTGGGGGCTTTTTACACTGAAGCTTTCTTT.

The V call is TRBV29-1, the J call TRBJ1-1; TRBD1 might be the D (5 bases). V was clipped by 5 bases and J by 6 bases, with 10 bases between them. The CDR3 is made up of 11 amino acids. Germline CDR1 reads SQVTM; CDR2 reads ANQGSEA. The CDR3 DNA follows: TGCAGCGTTTTTGGGACTTCTGAAGCTTTCTTT. It codes for CSVFGTSEAFF.

The CDR3 reads CASSLGQGRAGEQYF. In DNA form, the CDR3 reads TGCGCCAGCAGCTTGGGACAGGGCAGGGCGGGGGAGCAGTACTTC. J is TRBJ2-7 and V is TRBV5-1; D is possibly TRBD1 (7 bases). Germline-derived CDR1 and CDR2 are SGHRS and YFSETQ. Trimming took off 0 bases at V and 7 bases at J, with 17 bases between the two ends. The CDR3 has 15 amino acids.

V usage is TRBV28 and J usage is TRBJ1-2; TRBD1 matches at 9 bases. V gave up 3 bases and J gave up 1 base; unmatched junction bases: 6. CDR3 length: 16 amino acids. The germline gives CDR1 MDHEN, CDR2 SYDVKM. The DNA of the CDR3 is TGTGCCAGCAGTTTCCGGGGGACAGGGAGTAACTATGGCTACACCTTC. This gives the protein CASSFRGTGSNYGYTF.

J is TRBJ2-1 and V is TRBV7-9; 7 bases line up with TRBD2. V dropped 5 bases and J dropped 0; count of bases not matched to a gene: 7. Germline V gene lookup returns CDR1 SEHNR and CDR2 FQNEAQ (reference sequence). CDR3 length equals 16 residues. The CDR3 reads CASSPGGGSSYNEQFF. The CDR3 bases are TGTGCCAGCAGCCCGGGGGGTGGGAGCTCCTACAATGAGCAGTTCTTC.

This chain links TRBV5-5 with TRBJ2-4; D could derive from TRBD1 or TRBD2 (5 bases each). Germline CDR1 reads SGHKS; CDR2 reads YYEKEE (reference sequence). The CDR3 is 14 amino acids. V lost 4 bases and J 7 bases, leaving 15 bases between the germline ends. CDR3 amino acids: CASSRGTDNNIQYF. Written as DNA, the CDR3 is TGTGCCAGCAGCAGAGGGACCGACAACAACATTCAGTACTTC.

CDR3 in amino acids: CASTDRSYEQYF. The CDR3 DNA reads TGTGCCAGCACCGACCGGAGTTACGAGCAGTACTTC. The chain recombines TRBV6-1 with TRBJ2-7; D unresolved. Germline assignment: CDR1 MNHNS and CDR2 SASEGT. This CDR3 is built from 12 residues. Trimming left V 7 bases short and J 4 bases short, with 11 bases between.

The gene calls are TRBV19 and TRBJ2-1, with D possibly being TRBD1 (6 bases). Germline V gene sequence: CDR1 LNHDA, CDR2 SQIVND (reference sequence). There are 16 residues in the CDR3. The germline V and J ends were trimmed by 9 bases and 3 bases, with 21 bases remaining between them. The chain's CDR3 is CASENLQGNDYNEQFF. CDR3 nucleotides: TGTGCCAGCGAGAACCTCCAGGGGAATGACTACAATGAGCAGTTCTTC.

The chain carries TRBV5-8 and TRBJ1-5; TRBD1 aligns across 9 bases. Germline CDR1 and CDR2: SGHTS and YDEGEE. The trim removed 6 bases at V and 4 bases at J, leaving 8 bases unmatched. This CDR3 region has 15 residues. The CDR3 DNA follows: TGTGCCAGCACCACAGGGACAGGGATTAATCAGCCCCAGCATTTT. It specifies CASTTGTGINQPQHF.

The rearrangement links TRBV5-8 to TRBJ2-2, with 9 bases lining up with TRBD2. The CDR3 has 17 residues. Trimming cost V 2 bases and J 1 base; bases outside gene matches: 6. Germline V gives CDR1 SGHTS, CDR2 YDEGEE. The CDR3 coding sequence is TGTGCCAGCAGCTTCGTGGCTAGCGGGGTGAACACCGGGGAGCTGTTTTTT. Translation: CASSFVASGVNTGELFF.

V is TRBV5-1 and J is TRBJ2-5; 9 nucleotides agree with TRBD1. With V trimmed by 4 bases and J by 6 bases, 4 bases remained unmatched. The CDR3 spans 13 residues. Germline V gene sequence: CDR1 SGHRS, CDR2 YFSETQ. CDR3 bases: TGCGCCAGCAGCCTCACAGGGGGCAAGACCCAGTACTTC. Protein sequence: CASSLTGGKTQYF.

The table lists this clone with a count of one. This chain connects TRBV6-5 to TRBJ2-7, with a tentative D call TRBD1 (6 bases). The CDR3 length is 14 residues. Trimming took off 6 bases at V and 3 bases at J, with 15 bases between the two ends. Germline V gene sequence: CDR1 MNHEY, CDR2 SVGAGI. CDR3: CASSPDRNYYEQYF. For the CDR3, the DNA is TGTGCCAGCAGCCCCGACAGGAATTACTACGAGCAGTACTTC.

This chain connects TRBV30 to TRBJ2-1, with 8 nucleotides matching TRBD1. From germline, CDR1 is GTSNPN and CDR2 SVGIG (reference sequence). The trim removed 0 bases at V and 3 bases at J, leaving 16 bases unmatched. There are 19 residues in the CDR3. Written as DNA, the CDR3 is TGTGCCTGGAGTGTCCCGGACAGGGTGTTTAGGGCTAACTACAATGAGCAGTTCTTC. Its protein product is CAWSVPDRVFRANYNEQFF.